This T cell receptor (beta chain) was obtained from a study of T-cell reconstitution after alpha-beta-depleted transplantation in children. About this clonotype itself: The antigen is undetermined.

Study-wide findings and caveats: Certain patients had high TCRbeta diversity at day 60, and it came from recipient T cells and thymic progenitors that survived.

It was with unique molecular identifiers that the TCRbeta library was prepared. MiXCR was run by TCRdb on the PCR reads, yielding one entry per CDR3 protein. The table includes about 980,000 distinct CDR3 sequences, around 30% detected once. Germline CDR1 and CDR2: DFQATT and SNEGSKA (reference sequence). V was cut by 7 bases and J by 2 bases, with 11 bases left in between. There are 12 residues in the CDR3. J is TRBJ2-5 and V is TRBV20-1; D may correspond to TRBD1 or TRBD2 (6 bases each). Sample: PBMCs, mostly from graft donor cells, taken 360 days after TCRalphabeta/CD19-depleted stem cell transplant. This TCR derives from a boy younger than two who had a stem cell transplant for SCID, so the T cells may come from the graft donor. CDR3 residues: CSGKGGQETQYF. As DNA, the CDR3 is TGCAGTGGAAAAGGGGGGCAAGAGACCCAGTACTTC.